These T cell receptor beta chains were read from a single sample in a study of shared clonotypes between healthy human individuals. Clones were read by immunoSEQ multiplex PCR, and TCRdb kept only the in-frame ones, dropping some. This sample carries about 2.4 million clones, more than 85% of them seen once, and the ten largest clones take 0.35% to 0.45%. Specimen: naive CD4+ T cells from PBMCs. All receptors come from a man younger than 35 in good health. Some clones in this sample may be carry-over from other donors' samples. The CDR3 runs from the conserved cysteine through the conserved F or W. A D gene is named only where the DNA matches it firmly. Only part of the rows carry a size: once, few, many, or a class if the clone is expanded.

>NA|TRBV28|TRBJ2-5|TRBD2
CASSAGGSGDQETQYF
TGTGCCAGCAGCGCTGGAGGCAGCGGGGACCAAGAGACCCAGTACTTC
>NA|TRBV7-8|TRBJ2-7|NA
CASSITGNLAQYF
TGTGCCAGCAGCATCACGGGAAACCTCGCGCAGTACTTC
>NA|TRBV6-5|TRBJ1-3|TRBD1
CASSRTGAGNTIYF
TGTGCCAGCAGCCGGACAGGGGCTGGAAACACCATATATTTT
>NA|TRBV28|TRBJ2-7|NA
CASSNRVTYEQYF
TGTGCCAGCAGCAACAGGGTGACTTACGAGCAGTACTTC
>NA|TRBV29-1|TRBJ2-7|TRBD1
CSVGRTGATYEQYF
TGCAGCGTTGGCCGGACAGGGGCTACCTACGAGCAGTACTTC
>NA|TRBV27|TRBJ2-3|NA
CASSSPRRDTDTQYF
TGTGCCAGCAGTTCCCCGAGGCGGGATACAGATACGCAGTATTTT
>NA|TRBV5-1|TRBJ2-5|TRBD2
CASSLGRGDGQETQYF
TGCGCCAGCAGCTTGGGCCGGGGGGACGGGCAAGAGACCCAGTACTTC
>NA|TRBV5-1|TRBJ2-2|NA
CASSLAVVAGSTGELFF
TGCGCCAGCAGCTTGGCCGTGGTGGCAGGGTCGACCGGGGAGCTGTTTTTT
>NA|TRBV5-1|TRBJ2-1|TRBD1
CASSPQGGTVYNEQFF
TGCGCCAGCAGCCCTCAAGGGGGCACGGTCTACAATGAGCAGTTCTTC
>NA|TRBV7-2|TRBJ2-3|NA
CASSLAVYPGSVTDTQYF
TGTGCCAGCAGCTTAGCAGTATACCCAGGGAGTGTCACAGATACGCAGTATTTT
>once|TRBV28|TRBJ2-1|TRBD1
CASKTGGRNEQFF
TGTGCCAGCAAGACAGGGGGGCGGAATGAGCAGTTCTTC
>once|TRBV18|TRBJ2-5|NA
CASSRSQETQYF
TGTGCCAGCTCACGGTCTCAAGAGACCCAGTACTTC
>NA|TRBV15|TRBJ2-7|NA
CATSRDLEGGYEQYF
TGTGCCACCAGCAGAGATCTTGAAGGGGGCTACGAGCAGTACTTC
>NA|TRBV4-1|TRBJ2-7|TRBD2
CASSQAGTSGRIEQYF
TGCGCCAGCAGCCAGGCTGGGACTAGCGGGAGGATCGAGCAGTACTTC
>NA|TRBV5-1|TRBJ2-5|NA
CASSLPGEETQYF
TGCGCCAGCAGCTTGCCGGGGGAAGAGACCCAGTACTTC
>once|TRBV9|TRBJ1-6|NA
CASSVGLPGGSPLHF
TGTGCCAGCAGCGTAGGTCTGCCGGGTGGTTCACCCCTCCACTTT
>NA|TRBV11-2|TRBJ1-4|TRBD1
CASSSQGADEKLFF
TGTGCCAGCAGCTCACAGGGGGCGGATGAAAAACTGTTTTTT
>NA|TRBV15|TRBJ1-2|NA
CATSKNQPGRTNYGYTF
TGTGCCACCAGCAAGAATCAGCCGGGCAGGACTAACTATGGCTACACCTTC
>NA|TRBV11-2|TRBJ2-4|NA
CASSLLEGAKNIQYF
TGTGCCAGCAGCTTACTGGAGGGGGCCAAAAACATTCAGTACTTC
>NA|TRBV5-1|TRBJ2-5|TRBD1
CASSETGPGETQYF
TGCGCCAGCAGCGAGACAGGGCCCGGAGAGACCCAGTACTTC
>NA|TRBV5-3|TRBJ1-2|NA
CARKEGYTF
TGTGCCAGAAAGGAAGGCTACACCTTC
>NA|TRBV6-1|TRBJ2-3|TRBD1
CASRTGGATDTQYF
TGTGCCAGCAGGACAGGGGGCGCGACAGATACGCAGTATTTT
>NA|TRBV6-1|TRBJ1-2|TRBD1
CASKGGQANNYGYTF
TGTGCCAGCAAGGGGGGACAGGCGAACAACTATGGCTACACCTTC
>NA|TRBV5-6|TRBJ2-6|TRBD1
CASSPSGQGMLGGANVLTF
TGTGCCAGCAGTCCTAGTGGACAGGGGATGTTGGGTGGGGCCAACGTCCTGACTTTC
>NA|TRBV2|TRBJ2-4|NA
CASSRTVAKNIQYF
TGTGCCAGCAGTAGGACGGTAGCCAAAAACATTCAGTACTTC